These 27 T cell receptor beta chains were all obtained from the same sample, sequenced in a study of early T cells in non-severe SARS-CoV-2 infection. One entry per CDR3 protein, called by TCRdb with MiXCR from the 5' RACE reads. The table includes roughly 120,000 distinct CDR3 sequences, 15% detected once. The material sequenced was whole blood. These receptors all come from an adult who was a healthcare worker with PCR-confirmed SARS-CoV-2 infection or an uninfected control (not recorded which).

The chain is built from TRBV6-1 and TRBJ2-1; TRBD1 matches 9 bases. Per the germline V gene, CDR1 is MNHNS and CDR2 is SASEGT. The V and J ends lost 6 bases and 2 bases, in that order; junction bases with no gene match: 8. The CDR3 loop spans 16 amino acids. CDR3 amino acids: CASSETGTGPYNEQFF. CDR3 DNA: TGTGCCAGCAGCGAGACCGGGACAGGGCCCTACAATGAGCAGTTCTTC.

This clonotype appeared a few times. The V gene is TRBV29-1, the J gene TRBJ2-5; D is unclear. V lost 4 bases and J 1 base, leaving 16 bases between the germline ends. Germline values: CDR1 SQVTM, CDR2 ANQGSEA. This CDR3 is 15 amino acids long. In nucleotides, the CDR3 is TGCAGCGTTGCACCCTTCTACCGTTCCCAAGAGACCCAGTACTTC. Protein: CSVAPFYRSQETQYF.

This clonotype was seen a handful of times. CDR3 residues: CASNSGANNSPLHF. For the CDR3, the DNA is TGTGCCAGCAACTCGGGGGCGAATAATTCACCCCTCCACTTT. The chain joins TRBV6-1 to TRBJ1-6, with a possible D match to TRBD1 (6 bases). Germline loops: CDR1 MNHNS, CDR2 SASEGT. V gave up 7 bases and J gave up 5 bases, with 12 bases separating them. The length of the CDR3 is 14 residues.

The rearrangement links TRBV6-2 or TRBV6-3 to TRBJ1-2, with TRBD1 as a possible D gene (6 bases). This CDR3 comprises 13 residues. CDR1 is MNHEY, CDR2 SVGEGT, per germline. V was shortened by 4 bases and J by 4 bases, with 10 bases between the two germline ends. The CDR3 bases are TGTGCCAGCAGTTCGGGCAGGGGCTATGGCTACACCTTC. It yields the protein CASSSGRGYGYTF.

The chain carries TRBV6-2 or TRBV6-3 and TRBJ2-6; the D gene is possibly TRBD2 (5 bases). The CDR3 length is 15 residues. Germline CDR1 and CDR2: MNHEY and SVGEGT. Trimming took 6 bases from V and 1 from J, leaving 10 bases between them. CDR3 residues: CASRLGGSGANVLTF. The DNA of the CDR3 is TGTGCCAGCAGACTAGGAGGATCTGGGGCCAACGTCCTGACTTTC.

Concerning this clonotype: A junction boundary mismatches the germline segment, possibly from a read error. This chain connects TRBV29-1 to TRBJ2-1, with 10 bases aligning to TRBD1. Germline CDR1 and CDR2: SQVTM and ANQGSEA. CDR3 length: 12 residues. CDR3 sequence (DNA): TGCAGCGTTCAACCGGGACAGGGGTTTCTGAGCTTC. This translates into CSVQPGQGFLSF.

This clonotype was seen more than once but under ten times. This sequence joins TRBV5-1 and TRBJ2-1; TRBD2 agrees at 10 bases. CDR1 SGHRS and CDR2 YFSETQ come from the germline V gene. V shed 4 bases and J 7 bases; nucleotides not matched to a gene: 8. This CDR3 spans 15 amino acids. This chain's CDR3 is CASSPTSGAINEQFF. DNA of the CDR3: TGCGCCAGCAGCCCTACTAGCGGGGCTATAAATGAGCAGTTCTTC.

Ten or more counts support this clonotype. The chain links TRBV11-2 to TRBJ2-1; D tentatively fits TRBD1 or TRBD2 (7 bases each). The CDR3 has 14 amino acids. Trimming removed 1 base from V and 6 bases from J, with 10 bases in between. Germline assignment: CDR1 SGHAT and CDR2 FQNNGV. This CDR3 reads CASSLARGGNEQFF. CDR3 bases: TGTGCCAGCAGCTTAGCCAGGGGGGGCAATGAGCAGTTCTTC.

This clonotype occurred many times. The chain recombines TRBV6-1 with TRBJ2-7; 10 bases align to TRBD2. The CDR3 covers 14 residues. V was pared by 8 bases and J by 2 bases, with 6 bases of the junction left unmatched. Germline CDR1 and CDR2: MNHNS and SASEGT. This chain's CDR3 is CASGWTSGPYEQYF. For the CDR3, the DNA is TGTGCCAGCGGATGGACTAGCGGTCCCTACGAGCAGTACTTC.

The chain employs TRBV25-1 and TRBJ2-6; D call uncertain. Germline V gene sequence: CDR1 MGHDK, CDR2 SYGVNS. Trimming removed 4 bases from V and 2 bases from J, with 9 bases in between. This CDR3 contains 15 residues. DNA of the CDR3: TGTGCCAGCAGTGTCGCGATTCCTGGGGCCAACGTCCTGACTTTC. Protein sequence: CASSVAIPGANVLTF.

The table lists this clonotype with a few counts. CDR3 region: CASSFIRGKAGANVLTF. The CDR3 DNA reads TGTGCCAGCAGCTTTATCAGGGGAAAGGCGGGGGCCAACGTCCTGACTTTC. This chain joins TRBV11-2 and TRBJ2-6; D possibly corresponds to TRBD1 (6 bases). The germline V gene has CDR1 SGHAT and CDR2 FQNNGV. CDR3 length equals 17 residues. Trimming took 3 bases from V and 4 from J, leaving 16 bases between them.

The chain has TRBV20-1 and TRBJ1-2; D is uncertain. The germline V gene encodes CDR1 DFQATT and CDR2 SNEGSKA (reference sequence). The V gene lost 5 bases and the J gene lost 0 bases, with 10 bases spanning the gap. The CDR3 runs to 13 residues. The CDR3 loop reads CSAGLPANYGYTF. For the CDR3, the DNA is TGCAGTGCTGGTCTGCCAGCTAACTATGGCTACACCTTC.

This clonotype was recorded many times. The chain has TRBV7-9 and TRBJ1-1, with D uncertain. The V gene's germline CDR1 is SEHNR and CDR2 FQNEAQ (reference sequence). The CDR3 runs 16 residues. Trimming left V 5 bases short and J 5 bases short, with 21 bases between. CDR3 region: CASSPRGRTGDTEAFF. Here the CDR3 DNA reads TGTGCCAGCAGCCCCCGCGGCAGGACCGGGGATACTGAAGCTTTCTTT. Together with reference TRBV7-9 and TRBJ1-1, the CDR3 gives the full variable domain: DTGVSQNPRHKITKRGQNVTFRCDPISEHNRLYWYRQTLGQGPEFLTYFQNEAQLEKSRLLSDRFSAERPKGSFSTLEIQRTEQGDSAMYLCASSPRGRTGDTEAFFGQGTRLTVV.

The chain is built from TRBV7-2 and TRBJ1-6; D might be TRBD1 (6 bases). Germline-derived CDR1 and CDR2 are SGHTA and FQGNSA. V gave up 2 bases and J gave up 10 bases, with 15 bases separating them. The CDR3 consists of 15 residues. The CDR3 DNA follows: TGTGCCAGCAGCTTAACTACAGGGAATGGATCACCCCTCCACTTT. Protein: CASSLTTGNGSPLHF.

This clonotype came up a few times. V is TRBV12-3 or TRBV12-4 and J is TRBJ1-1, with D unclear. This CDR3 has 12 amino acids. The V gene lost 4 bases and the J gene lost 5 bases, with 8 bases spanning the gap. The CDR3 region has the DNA TGTGCCAGCAGTTCTGAGGTGACTGAAGCTTTCTTT. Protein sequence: CASSSEVTEAFF.

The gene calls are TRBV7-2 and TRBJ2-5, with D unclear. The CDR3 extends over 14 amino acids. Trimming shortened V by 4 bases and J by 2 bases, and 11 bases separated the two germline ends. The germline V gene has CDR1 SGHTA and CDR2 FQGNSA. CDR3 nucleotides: TGTGCCAGCAGCTCTTACGGCCCGCAAGAGACCCAGTACTTC. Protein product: CASSSYGPQETQYF.

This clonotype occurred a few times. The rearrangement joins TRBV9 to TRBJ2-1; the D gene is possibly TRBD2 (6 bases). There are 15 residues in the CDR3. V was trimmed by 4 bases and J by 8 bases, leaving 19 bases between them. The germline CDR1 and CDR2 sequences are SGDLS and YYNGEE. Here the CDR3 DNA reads TGTGCCAGCAGCTTCAGCGGGTCCTTTCTCGATGAGCAGTTCTTC. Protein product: CASSFSGSFLDEQFF.

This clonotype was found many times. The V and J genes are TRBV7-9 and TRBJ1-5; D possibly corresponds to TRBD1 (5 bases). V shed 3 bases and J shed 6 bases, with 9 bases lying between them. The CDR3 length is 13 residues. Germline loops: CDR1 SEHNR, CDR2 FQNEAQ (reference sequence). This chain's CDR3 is CASSFEGTQPQHF. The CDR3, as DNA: TGTGCCAGCAGCTTCGAGGGGACTCAGCCCCAGCATTTT.

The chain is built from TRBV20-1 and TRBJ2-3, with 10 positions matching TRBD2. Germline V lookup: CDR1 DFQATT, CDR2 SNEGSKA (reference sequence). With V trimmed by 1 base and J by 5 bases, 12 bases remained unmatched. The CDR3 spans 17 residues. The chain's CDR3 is CSARVLAGAEREDTQYF. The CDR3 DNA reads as TGCAGTGCTAGAGTGCTAGCGGGGGCAGAAAGGGAAGATACGCAGTATTTT.

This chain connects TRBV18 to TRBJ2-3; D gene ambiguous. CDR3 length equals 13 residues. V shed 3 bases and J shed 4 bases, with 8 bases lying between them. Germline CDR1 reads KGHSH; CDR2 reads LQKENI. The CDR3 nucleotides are TGTGCCAGCTCACCTCCAGTTCCAGATACGCAGTATTTT. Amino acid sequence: CASSPPVPDTQYF.

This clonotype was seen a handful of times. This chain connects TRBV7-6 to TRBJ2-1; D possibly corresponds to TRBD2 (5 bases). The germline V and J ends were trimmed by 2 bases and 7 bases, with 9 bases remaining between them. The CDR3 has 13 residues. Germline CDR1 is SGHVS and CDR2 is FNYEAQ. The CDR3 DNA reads TGTGCCAGCAGCTTAAACTCGGGGAATGAGCAGTTCTTC. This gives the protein CASSLNSGNEQFF.

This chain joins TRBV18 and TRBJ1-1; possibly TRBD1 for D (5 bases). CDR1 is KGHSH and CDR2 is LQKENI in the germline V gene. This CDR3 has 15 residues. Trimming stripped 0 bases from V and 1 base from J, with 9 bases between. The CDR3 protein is CASSPPRGSNTEAFF. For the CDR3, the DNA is TGTGCCAGCTCACCACCGAGGGGTTCGAACACTGAAGCTTTCTTT.

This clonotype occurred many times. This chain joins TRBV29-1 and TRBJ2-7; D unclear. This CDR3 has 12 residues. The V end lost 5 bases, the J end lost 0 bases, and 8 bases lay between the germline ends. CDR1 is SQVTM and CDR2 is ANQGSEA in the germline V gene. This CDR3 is CSVRQSSYEQYF. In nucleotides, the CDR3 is TGCAGCGTTCGGCAGAGCTCCTACGAGCAGTACTTC.

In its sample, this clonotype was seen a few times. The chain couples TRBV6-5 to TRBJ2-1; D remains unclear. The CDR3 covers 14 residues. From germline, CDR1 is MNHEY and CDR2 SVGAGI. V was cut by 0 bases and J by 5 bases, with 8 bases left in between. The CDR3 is CASSYSQWNNEQFF. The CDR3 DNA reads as TGTGCCAGCAGTTACTCCCAGTGGAACAATGAGCAGTTCTTC.

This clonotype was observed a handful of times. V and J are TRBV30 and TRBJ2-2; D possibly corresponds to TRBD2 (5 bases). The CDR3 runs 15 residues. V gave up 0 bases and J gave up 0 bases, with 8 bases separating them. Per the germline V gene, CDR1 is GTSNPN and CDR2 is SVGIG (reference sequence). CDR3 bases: TGTGCCTGGAGTGTACTAGACTCGAACACCGGGGAGCTGTTTTTT. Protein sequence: CAWSVLDSNTGELFF.

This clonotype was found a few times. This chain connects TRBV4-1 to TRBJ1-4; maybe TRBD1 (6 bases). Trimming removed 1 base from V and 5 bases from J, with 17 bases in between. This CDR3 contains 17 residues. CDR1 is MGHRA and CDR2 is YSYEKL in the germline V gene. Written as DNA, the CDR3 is TGCGCCAGCAGCCAAGTTGCCCGGGCCGGGGGCAATGAAAAACTGTTTTTT. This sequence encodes CASSQVARAGGNEKLFF.

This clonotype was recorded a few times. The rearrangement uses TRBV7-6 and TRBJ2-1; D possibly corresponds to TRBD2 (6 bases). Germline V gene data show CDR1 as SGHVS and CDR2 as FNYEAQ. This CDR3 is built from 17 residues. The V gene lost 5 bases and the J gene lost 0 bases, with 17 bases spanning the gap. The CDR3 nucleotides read TGTGCCAGCAGCCAAAGATATAGCGGTAGCTCCTACAATGAGCAGTTCTTC. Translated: CASSQRYSGSSYNEQFF.